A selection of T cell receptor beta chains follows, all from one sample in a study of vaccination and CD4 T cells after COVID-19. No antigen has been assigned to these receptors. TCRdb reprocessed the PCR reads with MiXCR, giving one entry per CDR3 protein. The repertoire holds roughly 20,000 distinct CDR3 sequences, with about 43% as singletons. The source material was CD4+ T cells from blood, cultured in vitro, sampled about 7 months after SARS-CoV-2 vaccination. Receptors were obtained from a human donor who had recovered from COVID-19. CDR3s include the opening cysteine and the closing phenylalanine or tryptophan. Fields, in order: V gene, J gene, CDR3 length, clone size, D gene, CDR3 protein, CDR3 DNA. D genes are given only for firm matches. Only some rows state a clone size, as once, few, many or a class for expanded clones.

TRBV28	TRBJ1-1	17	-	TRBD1	CASRNRDRSYTGTEAFF	TGTGCCAGCAGAAACCGGGACAGGTCATATACGGGCACTGAAGCTTTCTTT
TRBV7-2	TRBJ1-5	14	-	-	CASSSGLSNQPQHF	TGTGCCAGCAGCTCAGGGCTTAGCAATCAGCCCCAGCATTTT
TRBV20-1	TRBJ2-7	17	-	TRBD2	CSARDLPRSGRQYEQYF	TGCAGTGCTAGAGATCTCCCTAGGAGCGGGAGGCAATACGAGCAGTACTTC
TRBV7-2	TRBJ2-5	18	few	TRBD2	CASSLVLAGGPVEETQYF	TGTGCCAGCAGCTTAGTACTAGCGGGAGGGCCAGTGGAGGAGACCCAGTACTTC
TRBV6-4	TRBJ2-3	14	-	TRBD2	CASSGTSGTDTQYF	TGTGCCAGCAGTGGGACTAGCGGCACAGATACGCAGTATTTT
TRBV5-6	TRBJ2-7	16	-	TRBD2	CASSPGTSGRWHEQYF	TGTGCCAGCAGCCCTGGGACTAGCGGGAGGTGGCACGAGCAGTACTTC
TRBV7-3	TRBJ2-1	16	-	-	CASSPNQLATYNEQFF	TGTGCCAGCAGCCCCAATCAACTAGCCACCTACAATGAGCAGTTCTTC
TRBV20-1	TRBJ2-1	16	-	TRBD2	CSARVPSGTSYNEQFF	TGCAGTGCTAGAGTCCCTAGCGGGACTTCCTACAATGAGCAGTTCTTC
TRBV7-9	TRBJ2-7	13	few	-	CASSFGGSYEQYF	TGTGCCAGCAGCTTTGGCGGCTCCTACGAGCAGTACTTC
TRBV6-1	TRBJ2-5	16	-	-	CASTPGTPLYQETQYF	TGTGCCAGCACCCCGGGGACGCCTTTGTACCAAGAGACCCAGTACTTC
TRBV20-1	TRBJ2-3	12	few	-	CSARDRTDTQYF	TGCAGTGCTAGAGATCGGACAGATACGCAGTATTTT
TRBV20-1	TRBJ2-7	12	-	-	CSARARTYEQYF	TGCAGTGCTAGAGCTAGGACCTACGAGCAGTACTTC
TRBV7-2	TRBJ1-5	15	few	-	CASSLVGSNNQPQHF	TGTGCCAGCAGCTTAGTTGGTAGTAACAATCAGCCCCAGCATTTT
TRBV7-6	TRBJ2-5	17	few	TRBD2	CASSLFARSGRSQTQYF	TGTGCCAGCAGCTTATTCGCCCGCAGCGGGAGATCTCAGACCCAGTACTTC
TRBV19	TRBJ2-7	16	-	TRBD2	CASSILAGGLMYEQYF	TGTGCCAGTAGTATACTAGCGGGAGGCCTTATGTACGAGCAGTACTTC
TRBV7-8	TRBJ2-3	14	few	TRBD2	CASSFSGRVDTQYF	TGTGCCAGCAGCTTCAGCGGGAGAGTCGATACGCAGTATTTT
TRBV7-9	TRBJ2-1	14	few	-	CASGWGSANNEQFF	TGTGCCAGCGGGTGGGGTAGCGCTAACAATGAGCAGTTCTTC
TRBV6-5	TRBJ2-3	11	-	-	CASSYGDTQYF	TGTGCCAGCAGTTACGGAGATACGCAGTATTTT
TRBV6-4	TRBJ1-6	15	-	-	CASSEGSGFNSPLHF	TGTGCCAGCAGTGAAGGGTCGGGGTTCAATTCACCCCTCCACTTT
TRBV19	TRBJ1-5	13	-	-	CASRQAGNQPQHF	TGTGCCAGTAGGCAGGCGGGCAATCAGCCCCAGCATTTT